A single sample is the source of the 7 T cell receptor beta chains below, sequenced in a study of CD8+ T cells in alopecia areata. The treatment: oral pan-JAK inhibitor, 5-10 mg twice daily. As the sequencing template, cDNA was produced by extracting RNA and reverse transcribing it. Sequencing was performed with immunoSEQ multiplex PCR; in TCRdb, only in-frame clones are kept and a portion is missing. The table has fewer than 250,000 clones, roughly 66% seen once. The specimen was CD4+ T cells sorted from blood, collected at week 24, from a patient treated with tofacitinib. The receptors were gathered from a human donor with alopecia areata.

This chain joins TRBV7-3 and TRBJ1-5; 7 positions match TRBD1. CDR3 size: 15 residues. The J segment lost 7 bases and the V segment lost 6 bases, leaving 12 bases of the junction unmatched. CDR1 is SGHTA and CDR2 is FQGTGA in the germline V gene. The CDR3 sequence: CASRPGQAPNQPQHF. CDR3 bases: TGTGCCAGCAGACCTGGACAGGCCCCTAACCAGCCCCAGCATTTT.

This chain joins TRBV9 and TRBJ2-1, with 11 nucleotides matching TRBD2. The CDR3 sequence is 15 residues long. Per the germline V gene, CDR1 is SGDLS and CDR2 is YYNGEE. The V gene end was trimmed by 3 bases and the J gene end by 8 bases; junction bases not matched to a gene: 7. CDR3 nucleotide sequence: TGTGCCAGCAGCGCTCTAGCGGGGGGCCCTTATGAGCAGTTCTTC. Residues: CASSALAGGPYEQFF.

CDR3: CSVERRQVNFEAFF. Here the CDR3 DNA reads TGCAGCGTTGAGAGGAGACAGGTCAACTTTGAAGCTTTCTTT. This chain uses TRBV29-1 with TRBJ1-1; a possible D gene is TRBD1 (6 bases). Trimming took 3 bases from V and 7 from J, leaving 18 bases between them. This CDR3 is built from 14 residues. The germline V gene has CDR1 SQVTM and CDR2 ANQGSEA.

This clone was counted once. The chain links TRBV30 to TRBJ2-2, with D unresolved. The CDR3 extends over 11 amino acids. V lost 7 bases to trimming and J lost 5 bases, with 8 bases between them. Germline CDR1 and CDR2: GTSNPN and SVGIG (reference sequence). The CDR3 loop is CALWFTGELFF. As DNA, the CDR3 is TGTGCCTTGTGGTTTACCGGGGAGCTGTTTTTT.

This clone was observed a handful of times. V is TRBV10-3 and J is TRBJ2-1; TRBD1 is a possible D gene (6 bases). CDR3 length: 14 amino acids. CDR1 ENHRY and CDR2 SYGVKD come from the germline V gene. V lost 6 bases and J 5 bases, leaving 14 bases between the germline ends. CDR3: CAIRVAGANNEQFF. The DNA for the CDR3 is TGTGCCATCAGAGTAGCAGGGGCCAACAATGAGCAGTTCTTC.

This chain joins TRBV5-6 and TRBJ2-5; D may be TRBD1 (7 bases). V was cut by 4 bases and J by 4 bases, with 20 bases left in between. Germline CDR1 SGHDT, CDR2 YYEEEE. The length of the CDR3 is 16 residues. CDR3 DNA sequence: TGTGCCAGCAGCGGACCCAGGGGGGTTTCATCAGAGACCCAGTACTTC. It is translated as CASSGPRGVSSETQYF. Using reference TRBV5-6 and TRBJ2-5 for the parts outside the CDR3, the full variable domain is DAGVTQSPTHLIKTRGQQVTLRCSPKSGHDTVSWYQQALGQGPQFIFQYYEEEERQRGNFPDRFSGHQFPNYSSELNVNALLLGDSALYLCASSGPRGVSSETQYFGPGTRLLVL.

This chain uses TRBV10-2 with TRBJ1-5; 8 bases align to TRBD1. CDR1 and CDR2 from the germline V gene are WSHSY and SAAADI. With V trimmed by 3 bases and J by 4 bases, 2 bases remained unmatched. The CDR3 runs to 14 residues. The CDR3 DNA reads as TGCGCCAGCAGTGATGACAGGGGAAATCAGCCCCAGCATTTT. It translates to CASSDDRGNQPQHF.